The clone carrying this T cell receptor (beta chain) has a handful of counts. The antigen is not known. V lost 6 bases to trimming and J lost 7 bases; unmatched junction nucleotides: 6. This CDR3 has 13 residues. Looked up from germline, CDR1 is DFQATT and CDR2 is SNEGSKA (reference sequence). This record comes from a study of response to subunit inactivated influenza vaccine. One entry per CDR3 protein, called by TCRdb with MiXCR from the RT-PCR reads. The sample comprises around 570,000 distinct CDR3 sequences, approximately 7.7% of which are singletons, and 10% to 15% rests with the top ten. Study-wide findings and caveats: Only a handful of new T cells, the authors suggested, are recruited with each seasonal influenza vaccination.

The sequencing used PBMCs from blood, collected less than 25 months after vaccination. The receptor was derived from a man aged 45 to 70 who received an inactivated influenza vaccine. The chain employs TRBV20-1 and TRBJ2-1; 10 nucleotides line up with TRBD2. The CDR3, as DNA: TGCAGTGCCGGACTAGCGGTTAGGAATGAGCAGTTCTTC. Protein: CSAGLAVRNEQFF.